This T cell receptor (beta chain) was retrieved from a study of T cell repertoires in cytomegalovirus infection. On the study more broadly: Both recently identified HLA-C-restricted and well-studied HLA-B-restricted CMV epitopes were used in the study. Public TCR beta signature analysis indicated the presence of both CMV infection and matching HLA type.

TCRdb reprocessed the reads with MiXCR, giving one entry per CDR3 protein. The sample yields some 270,000 distinct CDR3 sequences, 20% to 25% seen once. Notes on the study in general: Dominating the ex vivo response were TCR beta clonotypes that were CMV-specific and HLA-C-restricted.

Note on this clonotype: Its target is not known.

The CDR3 extends over 17 amino acids. The trim removed 5 bases at V and 0 bases at J, leaving 8 bases unmatched. Germline CDR1 reads SGHNT; CDR2 reads YENEEA. The V gene is TRBV11-3, the J gene TRBJ1-4; 8 bases agree with TRBD1. This specimen consisted of cultured PBMCs, obtained from culture after CMV antigen stimulation. The clonotype originates from a human donor in good health (CMV status not recorded). Some clones in this sample may be carry-over from other donors' samples. CDR3 loop: CASSPDRELATNEKLFF. CDR3 DNA: TGTGCCAGCAGCCCGGACAGGGAACTTGCAACTAATGAAAAACTGTTTTTT.